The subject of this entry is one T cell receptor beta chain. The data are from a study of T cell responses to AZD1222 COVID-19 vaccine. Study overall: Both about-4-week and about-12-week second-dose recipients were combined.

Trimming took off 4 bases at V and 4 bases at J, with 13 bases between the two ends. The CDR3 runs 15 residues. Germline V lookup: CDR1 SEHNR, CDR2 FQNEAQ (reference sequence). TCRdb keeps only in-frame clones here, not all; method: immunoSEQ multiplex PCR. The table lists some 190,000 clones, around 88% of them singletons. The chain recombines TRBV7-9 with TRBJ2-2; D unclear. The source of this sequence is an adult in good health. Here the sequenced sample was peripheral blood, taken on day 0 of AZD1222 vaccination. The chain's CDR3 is CASSSGWAGTGELFF. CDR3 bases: TGTGCCAGCAGCTCCGGGTGGGCCGGCACCGGGGAGCTGTTTTTT.